This TCR beta chain was recovered during a study of cytomegalovirus exposure and HLA in healthy donors. Study-wide context: A later analysis reported the 120 or so validation repertoires used the same platform as the approximately 670 first-cohort repertoires. Findings and limits, study-wide: The classifier reportedly diagnosed cytomegalovirus status with high sensitivity and specificity. In vitro experiments confirmed that three CMV-associated chains were specific for CMV antigens.

Per germline, CDR1 MDHEN and CDR2 SYDVKM. This CDR3 contains 15 residues. V shed 6 bases and J shed 0 bases, with 12 bases lying between them. The sample holds one count of this clone. The antigen remains unidentified. Clones were read by immunoSEQ multiplex PCR, and TCRdb kept only the in-frame ones, dropping some. Here the sample spans 210,000 or so clones, about 90% being singletons. Sequenced sample: PBMCs. This chain links TRBV28 with TRBJ1-3; D is ambiguous. The sequence was collected from a woman aged 18-30 years in good health and CMV-seronegative. CDR3 sequence reads: CASRPGRASGNTIYF. Written as DNA, the CDR3 is TGTGCCAGCAGACCAGGCCGCGCCTCTGGAAACACCATATATTTT.